The 12 T cell receptor beta chains below were found in one sample sequenced in a study of T cell responses to AZD1222 COVID-19 vaccine. Data came from immunoSEQ multiplex PCR; TCRdb stores just in-frame clones and leaves some out. The sample includes some 150,000 clones, more than 75% of them seen just once. The source was peripheral blood, collected on day 0 of AZD1222 vaccination. The source of these receptors is an adult in good health.

The rearrangement links TRBV27 to TRBJ1-4; TRBD1 agrees at 7 bases. Trimming cost V 6 bases and J 4 bases; bases outside gene matches: 8. The CDR3 sequence is 15 residues long. From germline, CDR1 is MNHEY and CDR2 SMNVEV (reference sequence). The CDR3 nucleotides are TGTGCCAGCAGACGACAGGGCCGTAATAATGAAAAACTGTTTTTT. Amino acid sequence: CASRRQGRNNEKLFF.

This chain joins TRBV6-1 and TRBJ2-7; TRBD2 might be the D (5 bases). Trimming took off 1 base at V and 3 bases at J, with 13 bases between the two ends. The germline gives CDR1 MNHNS, CDR2 SASEGT. The CDR3 is 15 amino acids. CDR3 in DNA: TGTGCCAGCAGTGAAGGCTATCGGGGTGACTACGAGCAGTACTTC. Translated, it gives CASSEGYRGDYEQYF.

The rearrangement joins TRBV5-1 to TRBJ2-7; TRBD1 or TRBD2 may be the D gene (5 bases each). Trimming took off 7 bases at V and 0 bases at J, with 11 bases between the two ends. The CDR3 totals 13 residues. Per the germline V gene, CDR1 is SGHRS and CDR2 is YFSETQ. The CDR3 DNA reads as TGCGCCAGCGGGACCCATAGCTCCTACGAGCAGTACTTC. Its protein product is CASGTHSSYEQYF.

The CDR3 region has the DNA TGTGCCAGCAGCTTAGGGACAGGGGGCAATGGCTACACCTTC. Encoded protein: CASSLGTGGNGYTF. The genes are TRBV7-2 and TRBJ1-2; 11 bases line up with TRBD1. Losses at the gene ends were 1 base for V and 6 bases for J; bases not matched to a gene: 1. Per the germline V gene, CDR1 is SGHTA and CDR2 is FQGNSA. CDR3 length: 14 residues.

This chain links TRBV7-9 with TRBJ2-7, with 7 bases lining up with TRBD2. The ends lost 4 bases at V and 7 bases at J; junction bases unmatched: 7. CDR3 length equals 13 residues. Germline loops: CDR1 SEHNR, CDR2 FQNEAQ (reference sequence). The CDR3 reads CASSWTRTGEQYF. CDR3 in DNA: TGTGCCAGCAGCTGGACTAGAACGGGGGAGCAGTACTTC.

The chain couples TRBV7-9 to TRBJ1-2, with 8 bases that match TRBD1. The CDR3 consists of 13 residues. Per the germline V gene, CDR1 is SEHNR and CDR2 is FQNEAQ (reference sequence). V lost 8 bases to trimming and J lost 3 bases; unmatched junction nucleotides: 5. The CDR3: CASAQGADYGYTF. In nucleotides, the CDR3 is TGTGCCAGCGCTCAGGGGGCTGACTATGGCTACACCTTC.

V usage is TRBV4-1 and J usage is TRBJ2-7; TRBD2 is a possible D gene (5 bases). Germline values: CDR1 MGHRA, CDR2 YSYEKL. Trimming removed 3 bases from V and 5 bases from J, with 14 bases in between. This CDR3 comprises 14 residues. CDR3 sequence: CASSQVNGEHEQYF. The CDR3 DNA reads as TGCGCCAGCAGCCAGGTGAACGGGGAACACGAGCAGTACTTC.

This clone came up once. The V gene is TRBV27, the J gene TRBJ1-4; 9 positions agree with TRBD1. After removal of 5 bases from V and 7 bases from J, the junction contained 11 bases not matched to a gene. Germline-derived CDR1 and CDR2 are MNHEY and SMNVEV (reference sequence). The length of the CDR3 is 16 residues. The CDR3 loop reads CASSPGTGRRVEKLFF. In DNA form, the CDR3 reads TGTGCCAGCAGTCCCGGGACAGGGAGGAGGGTTGAAAAACTGTTTTTT.

V and J are TRBV28 and TRBJ2-3; D gene unclear. In germline, CDR1 is MDHEN, CDR2 SYDVKM. The CDR3 spans 13 residues. Trimming cost V 6 bases and J 3 bases, with 10 bases left between them. Here the CDR3 DNA reads TGTGCCAGCAGATCCCGGAGTACAGATACGCAGTATTTT. This gives the protein CASRSRSTDTQYF.

This clone has a single count. This CDR3 is also generated by other DNA sequences in the sample. The gene calls are TRBV27 and TRBJ1-1; unclear D gene. Germline V gene data show CDR1 as MNHEY and CDR2 as SMNVEV (reference sequence). Trimming left V 2 bases short and J 2 bases short, with 6 bases between. The CDR3 runs 13 residues. CDR3 coding DNA: TGTGCCAGCAGTTTAGATGTAAACACTGAAGCTTTCTTT. Protein sequence: CASSLDVNTEAFF.

V is TRBV7-3 and J is TRBJ1-1; D unresolved. V was clipped by 1 base and J by 0 bases, with 9 bases between them. The CDR3 spans 15 residues. CDR1 and CDR2 from the germline V gene are SGHTA and FQGTGA. The CDR3: CASSLNSGLNTEAFF. The CDR3 DNA sequence: TGTGCCAGCAGCTTAAACTCGGGGTTGAACACTGAAGCTTTCTTT.

V and J are TRBV7-2 and TRBJ2-5; 10 bases line up with TRBD2. V trimming: 5 bases; J trimming: 5 bases; junction bases outside the gene matches: 14. Germline CDR1 reads SGHTA; CDR2 reads FQGNSA. The CDR3 loop spans 17 amino acids. Written as DNA, the CDR3 is TGTGCCAGCAGCCCCGTTTGGGCTAGCGGGGGATACGAGACCCAGTACTTC. It specifies CASSPVWASGGYETQYF.